A single sample gave rise to the 20 T cell receptor beta chains below, sequenced in a study of lymphopenia after photon versus proton radiotherapy (dated by TCRdb to the late 2010s). The library was prepared using the immunoSEQ multiplex PCR assay. Sourced from immuneACCESS, this table was stored by TCRdb with only in-frame sequences that have V and J called. A share of the clones is absent; for the studies checked, an unresolved V gene accounts for under half, and the remainder has no known explanation. This sample comprises roughly 58,000 clones, about nine tenths of them detected only once. 10% to 15% of the sample belongs to the ten largest clones. Sequencing used peripheral blood, obtained from a patient treated with proton-based radiotherapy. The receptor set was obtained from an elderly man with esophageal cancer.

The chain combines TRBV11-3 with TRBJ2-5, with 7 bases matching TRBD1. The J call may be incorrect, as the DNA end agrees better with TRBJ2-7. The length of the CDR3 is 13 residues. Germline V gene lookup returns CDR1 SGHNT and CDR2 YENEEA. CDR3 region: CASSYQGAYEQYF. CDR3 DNA sequence: TGTGCCAGCAGCTACCAGGGGGCCTACGAGCAGTACTTC.

The J gene is TRBJ2-3, the V gene TRBV18; D not resolved. Trimming removed 3 bases at V and 2 bases at J, with 15 bases between. This CDR3 contains 16 residues. Germline CDR1 KGHSH, CDR2 LQKENI. The CDR3 bases are TGTGCCAGCTCACCCGGCTACAGCTCTTCCACAGATACGCAGTATTTT. Translating gives CASSPGYSSSTDTQYF.

The chain employs TRBV2 and TRBJ2-2; D call uncertain. The CDR3 length is 12 residues. V lost 8 bases and J 0 bases, leaving 4 bases between the germline ends. Per germline, CDR1 SNHLY and CDR2 FYNNEI. The CDR3 DNA reads TGTGCCAGCCTCGCGAACACCGGGGAGCTGTTTTTT. This translates into CASLANTGELFF.

This clone came up once. V is TRBV6-6 and J is TRBJ1-5; D remains ambiguous. This CDR3 is built from 13 residues. Trimming cost V 3 bases and J 4 bases, with 7 bases left between them. Germline V gene sequence: CDR1 MNHNY, CDR2 SVGAGI (reference sequence). This CDR3 is CASSYLRNQPQHF. The DNA of the CDR3 is TGTGCCAGCAGTTATCTCAGAAATCAGCCCCAGCATTTT.

The chain is built from TRBV30 and TRBJ2-2, with D perhaps matching TRBD2 (6 bases). This CDR3 has 14 amino acids. CDR1 is GTSNPN, CDR2 SVGIG, per germline (reference sequence). The V gene lost 8 bases and the J gene lost 6 bases, with 19 bases spanning the gap. CDR3 amino acids: CAGDPTGVAGELFF. CDR3 sequence (DNA): TGTGCCGGAGACCCTACGGGGGTTGCCGGGGAGCTGTTTTTT.

This chain joins TRBV4-2 and TRBJ1-2; D unresolved. CDR1 is LGHNA and CDR2 is YNFKEQ in the germline V gene. The CDR3 runs to 14 residues. The V end lost 2 bases, the J end lost 4 bases, and 11 bases lay between the germline ends. CDR3 in DNA: TGTGCCAGCAGCCAATCACAGCGTAGCTATGGCTACACCTTC. Its protein product is CASSQSQRSYGYTF.

V and J are TRBV7-2 and TRBJ1-6, with TRBD1 as a possible D gene (6 bases). The CDR3 runs to 14 residues. Deletions cut 2 bases from V and 7 bases from J, with 9 bases between. CDR1 SGHTA and CDR2 FQGNSA come from the germline V gene. The CDR3 sequence: CASSLFQGNSPLHF. The CDR3 DNA sequence: TGTGCCAGCAGCTTATTTCAGGGGAATTCACCCCTCCACTTT.

CDR3 amino acids: CAPPFGLAWDEKLFF. In DNA form, the CDR3 reads TGTGCCCCCCCTTTCGGGTTAGCATGGGATGAAAAACTGTTTTTT. The genes are TRBV19 and TRBJ1-4; D gene uncertain. V lost 11 bases and J 6 bases, leaving 22 bases between the germline ends. This CDR3 is built from 15 residues. Germline loops: CDR1 LNHDA, CDR2 SQIVND (reference sequence).

CDR3 DNA sequence: TGCAGCGGGGACAGGGGTGACACCGGGGAGCTGTTTTTT. Its protein product is CSGDRGDTGELFF. V and J are TRBV29-1 and TRBJ2-2; TRBD1 aligns across 10 bases. In germline, CDR1 is SQVTM, CDR2 ANQGSEA. This CDR3 has 13 residues. After removal of 7 bases from V and 3 bases from J, the junction contained 2 bases not matched to a gene.

V gene TRBV10-2 combines with J gene TRBJ2-1; 8 bases are a match to TRBD2. This CDR3 is 13 amino acids long. The V gene end was trimmed by 6 bases and the J gene end by 14 bases; junction bases not matched to a gene: 12. Germline CDR1 and CDR2: WSHSY and SAAADI. The CDR3 DNA sequence: TGCGCCAGCAGAGTAGGGCGGGAGGACGATAAGTTCTTC. It is translated as CASRVGREDDKFF.

The J gene is TRBJ2-5, the V gene TRBV14; TRBD2 matches 7 bases. Matching the DNA end better, TRBJ2-7 makes the J call doubtful. CDR1 SGHDN and CDR2 FVKESK come from the germline V gene. The CDR3 has 15 residues. The chain's CDR3 is CASTPGLPPLDEQYF. The CDR3 region has the DNA TGTGCCAGCACCCCGGGACTACCGCCCTTGGACGAGCAGTACTTC.

J is TRBJ1-1 and V is TRBV27; D ambiguous. This CDR3 contains 13 residues. Per the germline V gene, CDR1 is MNHEY and CDR2 is SMNVEV (reference sequence). V dropped 3 bases and J dropped 1 base, with 6 bases sitting between them. The CDR3 protein is CASSFSGNTEAFF. DNA for the CDR3: TGTGCCAGCAGTTTCTCGGGGAACACTGAAGCTTTCTTT.

The V and J genes are TRBV25-1 and TRBJ2-3, with D possibly matching TRBD1 (5 bases). V was shortened by 0 bases and J by 4 bases, with 8 bases between the two germline ends. CDR3 length: 14 residues. The germline gives CDR1 MGHDK, CDR2 SYGVNS. The CDR3 here is CASSEYRTPDTQYF. CDR3 DNA: TGTGCCAGCAGTGAATATAGGACACCAGATACGCAGTATTTT.

The V call is TRBV21-1, the J call TRBJ2-1. TRBV21-1 is assigned pseudogene status. CDR3 size: 16 residues. The CDR3 is CASSKEGQPYDNEQFF. CDR3 sequence (DNA): TGTGCCAGCAGCAAAGAAGGGCAGCCCTACGACAATGAGCAGTTCTTC.

This CDR3 reads CASSLGTHTGELFF. CDR3 nucleotide sequence: TGTGCCAGCAGCTTGGGGACTCACACCGGGGAGCTGTTTTTT. V and J are TRBV6-5 and TRBJ2-2; the D gene is possibly TRBD2 (6 bases). V dropped 6 bases and J dropped 3 bases, with 11 bases sitting between them. The CDR3 covers 14 residues. CDR1 is MNHEY and CDR2 is SVGAGI in the germline V gene.

V usage is TRBV7-9 and J usage is TRBJ2-7; 11 nucleotides match TRBD2. Germline CDR1 is SEHNR and CDR2 is FQNEAQ (reference sequence). The CDR3 length is 16 residues. V shed 5 bases and J 0 bases; nucleotides not matched to a gene: 6. The CDR3 region has the DNA TGTGCCAGCAGCAAGACTAGCGGGGCCATCTCCTACGAGCAGTACTTC. This translates into CASSKTSGAISYEQYF.

The chain carries TRBV7-9 and TRBJ2-1, with no clear D. V lost 3 bases, J lost 8 bases, and 5 bases lay in between. Germline CDR1 SEHNR, CDR2 FQNEAQ (reference sequence). The CDR3 length is 11 residues. The DNA of the CDR3 is TGTGCCAGCAGCTTGTTTGATGAGCAGTTCTTC. Encoded protein: CASSLFDEQFF.

In this sample, this clone turned up once. This rearrangement joins TRBV5-1 to TRBJ1-2; 9 bases map to TRBD1. The V segment lost 0 bases and the J segment 8 bases; nucleotides outside the gene matches: 2. Germline CDR1 reads SGHRS; CDR2 reads YFSETQ. The CDR3 spans 13 residues. This CDR3 reads CASSLGTGDGYTF. The CDR3 DNA sequence: TGCGCCAGCAGCTTGGGGACAGGGGACGGCTACACCTTC. Together with reference TRBV5-1 and TRBJ1-2, the CDR3 gives the full variable domain: KAGVTQTPRYLIKTRGQQVTLSCSPISGHRSVSWYQQTPGQGLQFLFEYFSETQRNKGNFPGRFSGRQFSNSRSEMNVSTLELGDSALYLCASSLGTGDGYTFGSGTRLTVV.

This chain links TRBV4-2 with TRBJ1-2, with TRBD1 matching 7 bases. This CDR3 is 15 amino acids long. J was trimmed by 2 bases and V by 6 bases; bases with no gene match: 9. Germline lookup yields CDR1 LGHNA and CDR2 YNFKEQ. CDR3 region: CASSHNWDSNYGYTF. DNA for the CDR3: TGTGCCAGCAGTCACAATTGGGACAGCAACTATGGCTACACCTTC.

This sequence joins TRBV13 and TRBJ2-1; D is unclear. V lost 2 bases to trimming and J lost 7 bases, with 3 bases between them. The CDR3 spans 11 residues. CDR1 PRHDT and CDR2 FYEKMQ come from the germline V gene (reference sequence). Written as DNA, the CDR3 is TGTGCCAGCAGCTTAATGAATGAGCAGTTCTTC. The encoded protein is CASSLMNEQFF. Supplemented by reference TRBV13 and TRBJ2-1, the full variable domain reads AAGVIQSPRHLIKEKRETATLKCYPIPRHDTVYWYQQGPGQDPQFLISFYEKMQSDKGSIPDRFSAQQFSDYHSELNMSSLELGDSALYFCASSLMNEQFFGPGTRLTVL.